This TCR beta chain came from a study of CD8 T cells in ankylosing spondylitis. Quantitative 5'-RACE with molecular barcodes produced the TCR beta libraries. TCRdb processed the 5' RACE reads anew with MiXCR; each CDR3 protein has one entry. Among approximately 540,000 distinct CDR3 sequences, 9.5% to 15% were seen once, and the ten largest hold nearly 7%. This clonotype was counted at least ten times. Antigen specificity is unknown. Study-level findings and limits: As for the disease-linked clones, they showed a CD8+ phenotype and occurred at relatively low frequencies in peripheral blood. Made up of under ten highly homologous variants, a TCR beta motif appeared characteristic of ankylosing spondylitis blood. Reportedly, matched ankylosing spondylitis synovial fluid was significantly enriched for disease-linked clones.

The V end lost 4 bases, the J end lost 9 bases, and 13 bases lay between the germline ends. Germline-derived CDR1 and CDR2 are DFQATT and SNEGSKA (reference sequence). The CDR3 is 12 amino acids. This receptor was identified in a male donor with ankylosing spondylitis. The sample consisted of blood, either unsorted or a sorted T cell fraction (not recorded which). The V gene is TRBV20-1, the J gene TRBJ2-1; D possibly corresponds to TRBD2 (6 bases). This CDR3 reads CSAKGLLGEQFF. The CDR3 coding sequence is TGCAGTGCTAAGGGACTCTTGGGTGAGCAGTTCTTC.